These 25 T cell receptor beta chains came from one sample sequenced in a study of shared clonotypes between healthy human individuals (dated by TCRdb to the early 2020s). Library prep was done by the immunoSEQ multiplex PCR assay. TCRdb retrieved this table from immuneACCESS and kept in-frame rearrangements only. Not all clones are present; in checked studies, unresolved V genes account for under half, and no reason is known for the remainder. This sample has 950,000 to 1,200,000 clones in its table, and about 80% of those were observed once. Of the sample, roughly 0.9% falls within the top ten clones. The sample consisted of memory CD4+ T cells from PBMCs. The sample's cell subset or site label is to be understood as: CD45RA-negative fraction. These TCRs come from a man between 18 and 29 years old in good health. Some clones in this sample may be carry-over from other donors' samples.

This clone was detected a few times. The gene calls are TRBV7-6 and TRBJ2-1; 10 bases line up with TRBD2. CDR1 is SGHVS, CDR2 FNYEAQ, per germline. This CDR3 contains 18 residues. The ends lost 1 base at V and 4 bases at J; junction bases unmatched: 10. CDR3 residues: CASSLGGGLAVFYNEQFF. Written as DNA, the CDR3 is TGTGCCAGCAGCTTAGGGGGAGGACTAGCGGTTTTTTACAATGAGCAGTTCTTC.

This chain links TRBV5-8 with TRBJ2-2; 7 bases map to TRBD2. With 2 bases clipped from V and 6 bases from J, the junction kept 19 bases outside the gene matches. The CDR3 is made up of 19 amino acids. The V gene's germline CDR1 is SGHTS and CDR2 YDEGEE. The CDR3 coding sequence is TGTGCCAGCAGCTTTATCCAAGTTCTAGCGGTATATGGGGCCGGGGAGCTGTTTTTT. This sequence encodes CASSFIQVLAVYGAGELFF.

V gene TRBV30 combines with J gene TRBJ2-5; 8 bases line up with TRBD1. CDR1 is GTSNPN, CDR2 SVGIG, per germline (reference sequence). The V segment lost 2 bases and the J segment 1 base; nucleotides outside the gene matches: 9. CDR3 size: 16 residues. CDR3 nucleotides: TGTGCCTGGAGTCCATCAGGGGGCCCGGGCCAAGAGACCCAGTACTTC. Translating it yields CAWSPSGGPGQETQYF.

The V and J genes are TRBV7-2 and TRBJ1-5; a weak D match, TRBD1 (6 bases). Germline CDR1 SGHTA, CDR2 FQGNSA. The CDR3 sequence is 12 residues long. V was shortened by 11 bases and J by 5 bases, with 13 bases between the two germline ends. CDR3 sequence: CASGGGDQPQHF. The CDR3 nucleotides read TGTGCCTCTGGGGGCGGGGATCAGCCCCAGCATTTT. Looking up the rest from reference TRBV7-2 and TRBJ1-5 gives the full variable domain: GAGVSQSPSNKVTEKGKDVELRCDPISGHTALYWYRQSLGQGLEFLIYFQGNSAPDKSGLPSDRFSAERTGGSVSTLTIQRTQQEDSAVYLCASGGGDQPQHFGDGTRLSIL.

The sample holds a few counts of this clone. The genes are TRBV10-3 and TRBJ1-2, with 8 bases fitting TRBD1. V dropped 5 bases and J dropped 4; count of bases not matched to a gene: 6. The length of the CDR3 is 14 residues. The germline V gene has CDR1 ENHRY and CDR2 SYGVKD. Here the CDR3 reads CAISSDRVGYGYTF. As DNA, the CDR3 is TGTGCCATCAGTTCGGACAGGGTAGGCTATGGCTACACCTTC.

This clone was observed a handful of times. Additional DNA sequences in this sample encode the identical CDR3. This rearrangement joins TRBV30 to TRBJ2-1, with 7 bases fitting TRBD1. The germline CDR1 and CDR2 sequences are GTSNPN and SVGIG (reference sequence). The CDR3 has 14 amino acids. V lost 1 base, J lost 6 bases, and 6 bases stayed unmatched. This chain's CDR3 is CAWSDISGGNEQFF. Written as DNA, the CDR3 is TGTGCCTGGAGTGATATCTCAGGGGGCAATGAGCAGTTCTTC. The variable domain in full, completed from reference TRBV30 and TRBJ2-1, reads SQTIHQWPATLVQPVGSPLSLECTVEGTSNPNLYWYRQAAGRGLQLLFYSVGIGQISSEVPQNLSASRPQDRQFILSSKKLLLSDSGFYLCAWSDISGGNEQFFGPGTRLTVL.

Comments on this clone: This specimen includes other DNA sequences encoding the same CDR3. This rearrangement joins TRBV12-5 to TRBJ1-1; D is ambiguous. There are 13 residues in the CDR3. V shed 2 bases and J shed 3 bases, with 7 bases lying between them. Germline CDR1 LGHNT, CDR2 FRNRAP. The CDR3 nucleotides read TGTGCTAGTGGTTTGCGGGGTGACACTGAAGCTTTCTTT. It yields the protein CASGLRGDTEAFF.

V is TRBV28 and J is TRBJ1-2; tentative D call: TRBD1 (5 bases). CDR3 size: 14 residues. V was clipped by 2 bases and J by 2 bases, with 9 bases between them. Germline CDR1 is MDHEN and CDR2 is SYDVKM. This chain's CDR3 is CASSLAGVNYGYTF. CDR3 DNA sequence: TGTGCCAGCAGTTTAGCGGGGGTGAACTATGGCTACACCTTC.

CDR3 protein: CASSSNRGTEAFF. The CDR3 DNA sequence: TGCGCCAGCAGCTCAAACAGGGGAACTGAAGCTTTCTTT. J is TRBJ1-1 and V is TRBV5-1, with 7 nucleotides matching TRBD1. The germline V gene encodes CDR1 SGHRS and CDR2 YFSETQ. Trimming at V came to 3 bases and at J to 5 bases, leaving 4 bases not matched to a gene. The CDR3 sequence is 13 residues long. Variable domain in full (rest from reference TRBV5-1 and TRBJ1-1): KAGVTQTPRYLIKTRGQQVTLSCSPISGHRSVSWYQQTPGQGLQFLFEYFSETQRNKGNFPGRFSGRQFSNSRSEMNVSTLELGDSALYLCASSSNRGTEAFFGQGTRLTVV.

The genes are TRBV2 and TRBJ2-1; the D is unclear. CDR1 is SNHLY and CDR2 is FYNNEI in the germline V gene. The CDR3 sequence is 13 residues long. With 3 bases removed from V and 7 bases from J, the gap between germline ends came to 10 bases. The CDR3 DNA follows: TGTGCCAGCAGTGAGAACAGTAAAAATGAGCAGTTCTTC. This codes for CASSENSKNEQFF.

The CDR3 DNA is TGCGCCAGCAGCTCCATTGGACGGACTAATGAAAAACTGTTTTTT. Its protein is CASSSIGRTNEKLFF. The genes are TRBV4-1 and TRBJ1-4; D gene unclear. Trimming took 5 bases from V and 2 from J, leaving 12 bases between them. CDR3 length: 15 amino acids. Looked up from germline, CDR1 is MGHRA and CDR2 is YSYEKL.

This chain uses TRBV7-6 with TRBJ2-5; 8 nucleotides align to TRBD1. This CDR3 region has 15 residues. V shed 3 bases, J shed 1 base, and the junction held 4 bases outside the gene matches. From germline, CDR1 is SGHVS and CDR2 FNYEAQ. The CDR3 bases are TGTGCCAGCAGCTTCGCGGGACAGGTCCAAGAGACCCAGTACTTC. It yields the protein CASSFAGQVQETQYF.

This clone has a count of ten or more. The sample has other DNA sequences that encode this CDR3 too. The chain carries TRBV30 and TRBJ2-1; either TRBD1 or TRBD2 may supply D (6 bases each). Germline-derived CDR1 and CDR2 are GTSNPN and SVGIG (reference sequence). This CDR3 spans 13 amino acids. The V end was cut by 3 bases, the J end by 7 bases, with 13 bases between. In nucleotides, the CDR3 is TGTGCCTGGAGAACAGGGAGGTTGAATGAGCAGTTCTTC. Its translation: CAWRTGRLNEQFF.

The gene calls are TRBV5-8 and TRBJ2-1; 11 bases agree with TRBD2. There are 15 residues in the CDR3. The V segment lost 4 bases and the J segment 7 bases; nucleotides outside the gene matches: 7. The germline CDR1 and CDR2 sequences are SGHTS and YDEGEE. The CDR3 sequence: CASSPLAGAVNEQFF. Here the CDR3 DNA reads TGTGCCAGCAGCCCACTAGCGGGAGCTGTGAATGAGCAGTTCTTC.

The chain recombines TRBV25-1 with TRBJ2-7; 11 nucleotides line up with TRBD1. J was trimmed by 2 bases and V by 8 bases; bases with no gene match: 5. The CDR3 consists of 14 residues. CDR1 is MGHDK and CDR2 is SYGVNS in the germline V gene. The CDR3 spells CASAGTGGTYEQYF. The CDR3 nucleotides read TGTGCCAGCGCTGGGACAGGGGGAACCTACGAGCAGTACTTC.

The rearrangement joins TRBV7-3 to TRBJ1-3; tentative D call: TRBD1 (6 bases). With 5 bases removed from V and 0 bases from J, the gap between germline ends came to 8 bases. This CDR3 has 14 amino acids. CDR1 and CDR2 from the germline V gene are SGHTA and FQGTGA. Here the CDR3 reads CASSMDSSGNTIYF. The CDR3 DNA reads as TGTGCCAGCAGCATGGACAGCTCTGGAAACACCATATATTTT.

V gene TRBV10-3 combines with J gene TRBJ2-7, with D possibly called TRBD1 or TRBD2 (5 bases each). There are 13 residues in the CDR3. V shed 6 bases and J shed 6 bases, with 15 bases lying between them. Per germline, CDR1 ENHRY and CDR2 SYGVKD. CDR3 coding DNA: TGTGCCATCAGGAGGGGTACAGGAGCCGAGCAGTACTTC. The encoded protein is CAIRRGTGAEQYF.

The CDR3: CASSLNGGSATQYF. The CDR3 nucleotides are TGTGCCAGCAGTTTAAATGGCGGGAGCGCGACCCAGTACTTC. The rearrangement uses TRBV27 and TRBJ2-5, with 7 bases fitting TRBD2. Trimming took 2 bases from V and 7 from J; bases not matched to a gene: 7. The V gene's germline CDR1 is MNHEY and CDR2 SMNVEV (reference sequence). The CDR3 is 14 residues long.

Regarding this clone: This sample also contains other DNA sequences that code for the same CDR3. The CDR3 DNA follows: TGTGCCAGCAGCTTAGAAGGGACAACACGGGCTTTCTTT. Translation: CASSLEGTTRAFF. V usage is TRBV7-9 and J usage is TRBJ1-1; D is possibly TRBD1 (6 bases). This CDR3 has 13 residues. V shed 1 base and J shed 11 bases, with 14 bases lying between them. CDR1 is SEHNR, CDR2 FQNEAQ, per germline (reference sequence). Full variable domain (remainder filled in from reference TRBV7-9 and TRBJ1-1): DTGVSQNPRHKITKRGQNVTFRCDPISEHNRLYWYRQTLGQGPEFLTYFQNEAQLEKSRLLSDRFSAERPKGSFSTLEIQRTEQGDSAMYLCASSLEGTTRAFFGQGTRLTVV.

This CDR3 is CASSSASTEAFF. The CDR3 DNA reads TGTGCCAGCAGCTCAGCCAGCACTGAAGCTTTCTTT. The chain links TRBV7-9 to TRBJ1-1; D is unclear. V was pared by 4 bases and J by 4 bases, with 7 bases between. Looked up from germline, CDR1 is SEHNR and CDR2 is FQNEAQ (reference sequence). This CDR3 is 12 amino acids long.

The genes are TRBV7-3 and TRBJ2-3; possibly TRBD2 for D (6 bases). V was pared by 2 bases and J by 2 bases, with 23 bases between. This CDR3 spans 19 amino acids. CDR1 is SGHTA, CDR2 FQGTGA, per germline. The CDR3 region has the DNA TGTGCCAGCAGCTTATACCCTCCGCGTACGGGAGAGACCACAGATACGCAGTATTTT. Translated, it gives CASSLYPPRTGETTDTQYF. Based on the CDR3 plus reference TRBV7-3 and TRBJ2-3, the full variable domain is GAGVSQTPSNKVTEKGKYVELRCDPISGHTALYWYRQSLGQGPEFLIYFQGTGAADDSGLPNDRFFAVRPEGSVSTLKIQRTERGDSAVYLCASSLYPPRTGETTDTQYFGPGTRLTVL.

This clone was recorded once. This chain connects TRBV7-8 to TRBJ1-2; TRBD1 aligns across 9 bases. V shed 1 base, J shed 4 bases, and the junction held 7 bases outside the gene matches. CDR1 and CDR2 (germline): SGHVS, FQNEAQ. The CDR3 length is 16 residues. The CDR3 loop reads CASSLVTGQGTYGYTF. For the CDR3, the DNA is TGTGCCAGCAGCTTAGTCACTGGACAGGGGACCTATGGCTACACCTTC.

The genes are TRBV7-2 and TRBJ2-2, with no clear D. CDR1 is SGHTA, CDR2 FQGNSA, per germline. The CDR3 has 14 residues. V was clipped by 4 bases and J by 0 bases, with 6 bases between them. As DNA, the CDR3 is TGTGCCAGCAGCTATAACGCGAACACCGGGGAGCTGTTTTTT. The encoded protein is CASSYNANTGELFF.

The V call is TRBV5-4, the J call TRBJ2-5; D may be TRBD1 (6 bases). In germline, CDR1 is SGHNT, CDR2 YYREEE (reference sequence). The CDR3 runs to 15 residues. Trimming shortened V by 1 base and J by 2 bases, and 12 bases separated the two germline ends. CDR3 bases: TGTGCCAGCAGCTTGTCGGCTAGGGGGCAAGAGACCCAGTACTTC. Residues: CASSLSARGQETQYF.

The chain employs TRBV6-1 and TRBJ2-5, with 8 bases matching TRBD1. Germline V gene lookup returns CDR1 MNHNS and CDR2 SASEGT. V was pared by 10 bases and J by 4 bases, with 14 bases of the junction left unmatched. The CDR3 covers 15 residues. Here the CDR3 DNA reads TGTGCCACACACCCGGGACAGGCCCTCCGAGAGACCCAGTACTTC. It codes for CATHPGQALRETQYF.